These 19 T cell receptor beta chains were all obtained from the same sample, sequenced in a study of beta chain features in type 1 diabetes. Reverse transcribing all isolated RNA meant expressed TCRB transcripts were sequenced. Method: immunoSEQ multiplex PCR; TCRdb's copy keeps in-frame clones and lacks some. This sample yields more than 300,000 clones, of which 7.5% to 9% are seen a single time; roughly 0.44% belongs to the top ten. The source material was central memory CD4+ T cells from blood. Receptors were obtained from a woman aged 18-35 years in good health.

The table lists this clone with many counts. This chain uses TRBV11-2 with TRBJ2-3, with 7 bases fitting TRBD2. Trimming at V came to 8 bases and at J to 6 bases, leaving 8 bases not matched to a gene. Germline assignment: CDR1 SGHAT and CDR2 FQNNGV. There are 13 residues in the CDR3. This CDR3 reads CASSRGGSDTQYF. In DNA, the CDR3 is TGTGCCAGCTCCCGGGGCGGGAGCGATACGCAGTATTTT.

This clone was detected ten times or more. Other nucleotide sequences from this sample produce the same CDR3. The chain couples TRBV7-2 to TRBJ2-3; possibly TRBD2 for D (5 bases). The length of the CDR3 is 14 residues. The V and J ends lost 1 base and 1 base respectively, with 6 bases between them. CDR1 and CDR2 (germline): SGHTA, FQGNSA. In DNA form, the CDR3 reads TGTGCCAGCAGCTTAGGAGCGGGCACAGATACGCAGTATTTT. It specifies CASSLGAGTDTQYF.

There are many counts of this clone. Other DNA sequences in this sample translate to the same CDR3. The chain uses TRBV7-2 and TRBJ2-3; D is ambiguous. Per the germline V gene, CDR1 is SGHTA and CDR2 is FQGNSA. Trimming cost V 5 bases and J 0 bases, with 3 bases left between them. The CDR3 is 12 amino acids. CDR3 in amino acids: CASSRSTDTQYF. The CDR3 region has the DNA TGTGCCAGCAGCCGTAGCACAGATACGCAGTATTTT. The full variable domain, rest sourced from reference TRBV7-2 and TRBJ2-3, is GAGVSQSPSNKVTEKGKDVELRCDPISGHTALYWYRQSLGQGLEFLIYFQGNSAPDKSGLPSDRFSAERTGGSVSTLTIQRTQQEDSAVYLCASSRSTDTQYFGPGTRLTVL.

The chain links TRBV11-1 to TRBJ2-3; 11 bases fit TRBD2. The CDR3 is made up of 16 amino acids. The V segment lost 5 bases and the J segment 1 base; nucleotides outside the gene matches: 5. CDR1 and CDR2 from the germline V gene are SGHAT and FQDESV (reference sequence). CDR3 sequence: CASSIRTSGRTDTQYF. CDR3 DNA sequence: TGTGCCAGCAGCATCCGGACTAGCGGGCGCACAGATACGCAGTATTTT. Full variable domain (outside the CDR3, taken from reference TRBV11-1 and TRBJ2-3): EAEVAQSPRYKITEKSQAVAFWCDPISGHATLYWYRQILGQGPELLVQFQDESVVDDSQLPKDRFSAERLKGVDSTLKIQPAELGDSAMYLCASSIRTSGRTDTQYFGPGTRLTVL.

The chain links TRBV13 to TRBJ1-2, with 7 bases identical to TRBD1. Germline values: CDR1 PRHDT, CDR2 FYEKMQ (reference sequence). J was trimmed by 3 bases and V by 5 bases; bases with no gene match: 12. The CDR3 length is 16 residues. The CDR3 DNA reads TGTGCCAGCAGCCTACAATCCCGACAGGGTGACTATGGCTACACCTTC. This sequence encodes CASSLQSRQGDYGYTF.

The chain is built from TRBV15 and TRBJ1-5; 9 bases fit TRBD1. V trimming: 0 bases; J trimming: 4 bases; junction bases outside the gene matches: 10. Germline V gives CDR1 LNHNV, CDR2 YYDKDF (reference sequence). The CDR3 is 18 residues long. CDR3 bases: TGTGCCACCAGCAGAGAGCCGGCCTTGGGGACAGGGAATCAGCCCCAGCATTTT. Protein: CATSREPALGTGNQPQHF.

The table lists this clone with a few counts. The V call is TRBV13, the J call TRBJ1-1, with D maybe TRBD1 (5 bases). The V gene lost 5 bases and the J gene lost 1 base, with 11 bases spanning the gap. There are 14 residues in the CDR3. From germline, CDR1 is PRHDT and CDR2 FYEKMQ (reference sequence). DNA for the CDR3: TGTGCCAGCAGCAGGGGACGGCCGAACACTGAAGCTTTCTTT. It is translated as CASSRGRPNTEAFF.

This chain uses TRBV19 with TRBJ2-2; TRBD2 matches 13 bases. Germline V gene lookup returns CDR1 LNHDA and CDR2 SQIVND (reference sequence). This CDR3 has 18 residues. The junction had 10 bases not matched to a gene; V was cut back by 4 bases and J by 5 bases. The CDR3 bases are TGTGCCAGTAGTACCCAAAGACTAGCGGGAGGAGGTACCGGGGAGCTGTTTTTT. Encoded protein: CASSTQRLAGGGTGELFF.

The chain recombines TRBV5-6 with TRBJ2-1; 9 bases agree with TRBD1. V was pared by 1 base and J by 4 bases, with 6 bases of the junction left unmatched. The germline V gene has CDR1 SGHDT and CDR2 YYEEEE. The CDR3 consists of 16 residues. The CDR3 loop reads CASSLTGGDEYNEQFF. The CDR3 nucleotides are TGTGCCAGCAGCTTGACAGGGGGCGATGAATACAATGAGCAGTTCTTC. Looking up the rest from reference TRBV5-6 and TRBJ2-1 gives the full variable domain: DAGVTQSPTHLIKTRGQQVTLRCSPKSGHDTVSWYQQALGQGPQFIFQYYEEEERQRGNFPDRFSGHQFPNYSSELNVNALLLGDSALYLCASSLTGGDEYNEQFFGPGTRLTVL.

In its sample, this clone was seen a few times. The V gene is TRBV7-3, the J gene TRBJ2-2, with TRBD1 matching 8 bases. The CDR3 runs 15 residues. Germline V gene data show CDR1 as SGHTA and CDR2 as FQGTGA. Losses at the gene ends were 4 bases for V and 4 bases for J; bases not matched to a gene: 5. The CDR3 sequence is CASSSTGAGTGELFF. In DNA form, the CDR3 reads TGTGCCAGCAGCTCGACAGGGGCGGGCACCGGGGAGCTGTTTTTT.

The chain uses TRBV15 and TRBJ2-3; 8 bases match TRBD2. Germline CDR1 reads LNHNV; CDR2 reads YYDKDF (reference sequence). Trimming at V came to 1 base and at J to 4 bases, leaving 7 bases not matched to a gene. CDR3 length: 16 amino acids. CDR3 loop: CATSRVGGRFSDTQYF. As DNA, the CDR3 is TGTGCCACCAGCAGAGTTGGCGGGAGGTTCTCAGATACGCAGTATTTT.

This clone turned up a few times. CDR3 residues: CASSQVMGQGDTGELFF. The CDR3 nucleotides read TGTGCCAGCAGCCAAGTTATGGGACAGGGAGACACCGGGGAGCTGTTTTTT. The chain carries TRBV4-2 and TRBJ2-2; 9 positions agree with TRBD1. The junction had 6 bases not matched to a gene; V was cut back by 1 base and J by 3 bases. The CDR3 loop spans 17 amino acids. Germline-derived CDR1 and CDR2 are LGHNA and YNFKEQ.

This clone has only a few counts. The chain couples TRBV19 to TRBJ1-1; 7 positions agree with TRBD1. CDR1 and CDR2 (germline): LNHDA, SQIVND (reference sequence). Trimming removed 5 bases from V and 4 bases from J; junction bases left unmatched: 7. The length of the CDR3 is 14 residues. Here the CDR3 DNA reads TGTGCCAGTAGTGCCCGACAGGGACTCACTGAAGCTTTCTTT. Its protein is CASSARQGLTEAFF.

As to this clone: The junction and the germline gene differ at one end; a read error may be behind it. This chain uses TRBV4-3 with TRBJ2-2; 7 bases match TRBD1. This CDR3 is built from 17 residues. Germline V gives CDR1 LGHNA, CDR2 YSLEER. The CDR3 protein is CASSQTSGTAKTGELFF. The CDR3 DNA reads as TGCGCCAGCAGCCAAACTTCCGGGACAGCGAAAACCGGGGAGCTGTTTTTT.

This clone was seen a few times. The chain carries TRBV5-1 and TRBJ2-1; TRBD2 matches at 13 bases. Trimming cost V 4 bases and J 8 bases; bases outside gene matches: 9. CDR1 and CDR2 from the germline V gene are SGHRS and YFSETQ. The CDR3 length is 16 residues. This CDR3 is CASSTTTSGRAYEQFF. The CDR3 nucleotides read TGCGCCAGCAGCACAACTACTAGCGGGAGGGCCTATGAGCAGTTCTTC. Complete variable domain (other parts from reference TRBV5-1 and TRBJ2-1): KAGVTQTPRYLIKTRGQQVTLSCSPISGHRSVSWYQQTPGQGLQFLFEYFSETQRNKGNFPGRFSGRQFSNSRSEMNVSTLELGDSALYLCASSTTTSGRAYEQFFGPGTRLTVL.

The V gene is TRBV5-5, the J gene TRBJ1-5; weak D call: TRBD1 (6 bases). Germline V lookup: CDR1 SGHKS, CDR2 YYEKEE (reference sequence). The CDR3 extends over 13 amino acids. V was shortened by 4 bases and J by 4 bases, with 9 bases between the two germline ends. The CDR3 region has the DNA TGTGCCAGCAGCCTTGACAGGAATCAGCCCCAGCATTTT. Protein: CASSLDRNQPQHF. The full variable domain, its missing parts supplied by reference TRBV5-5 and TRBJ1-5, is DAGVTQSPTHLIKTRGQQVTLRCSPISGHKSVSWYQQVLGQGPQFIFQYYEKEERGRGNFPDRFSARQFPNYSSELNVNALLLGDSALYLCASSLDRNQPQHFGDGTRLSIL.

This clone was seen a handful of times. At one boundary the junction diverges from the germline segment, which might be a read error. The same CDR3 can be traced to other DNA sequences in this sample. V is TRBV7-9 and J is TRBJ2-3; D is unclear. Germline V gene data show CDR1 as SEHNR and CDR2 as FQNEAQ (reference sequence). The CDR3 spans 13 residues. In DNA form, the CDR3 reads TGCGCCAGCAGCTTGGGCCCCACAGATACGCAGTATTTT. Amino acid sequence: CASSLGPTDTQYF.

V and J are TRBV25-1 and TRBJ1-2; D perhaps matches TRBD1 (6 bases). The CDR3 extends over 14 amino acids. V lost 2 bases and J lost 4, with 11 bases in between. The V gene's germline CDR1 is MGHDK and CDR2 SYGVNS. CDR3 protein: CASSEGGGAYGYTF. The CDR3, as DNA: TGTGCCAGCAGTGAAGGAGGGGGGGCCTATGGCTACACCTTC.

This sequence joins TRBV28 and TRBJ1-2; 7 nucleotides line up with TRBD1. The germline V gene has CDR1 MDHEN and CDR2 SYDVKM. With V trimmed by 4 bases and J by 7 bases, 6 bases remained unmatched. The length of the CDR3 is 13 residues. CDR3 DNA: TGTGCCAGCAGTTCGGGACAGAGGACTGGCTACACCTTC. It encodes CASSSGQRTGYTF.